This TCR beta chain was identified in a study of CD8+CD57+ T cells in acquired aplastic anemia. Study-wide background: Average DNA yield from sorted CD4+ and CD8+ cells was about 3 ug.

Trimming stripped 1 base from V and 1 base from J, with 11 bases between. Germline V lookup: CDR1 SGHTA, CDR2 FQGTGA. This CDR3 is built from 17 residues. This clonotype was seen only a few times. The use of genomic DNA as template underpinned the TCR beta VDJ and CDR3 profiling. TCRdb ran MiXCR on the reads and lists one entry per CDR3 protein. The data contain roughly 180,000 distinct CDR3 sequences, under 70% of them seen just once; the ten biggest clones take up under 60%. The receptor was isolated from a human donor with severe aplastic anemia or a healthy control (not recorded which). The chain links TRBV7-3 to TRBJ2-6; TRBD2 is a possible D gene (6 bases). Sequencing was done on a sample of sorted CD4+, CD8+, or CD8+CD57+ T cells (not recorded which) from PBMCs. Here the CDR3 DNA reads TGTGCCAGCAGCTTAAGGGTCGGGGGTTCTGGGGCCAACGTCCTGACTTTC. This encodes CASSLRVGGSGANVLTF. The full variable domain, in which reference TRBV7-3 and TRBJ2-6 provide the parts outside the CDR3, is GAGVSQTPSNKVTEKGKYVELRCDPISGHTALYWYRQSLGQGPEFLIYFQGTGAADDSGLPNDRFFAVRPEGSVSTLKIQRTERGDSAVYLCASSLRVGGSGANVLTFGAGSRLTVL.